This T cell receptor beta chain was captured in a study of T cells in Graves' hyperthyroidism and ophthalmopathy. TCR beta CDR3 regions were amplified from RNA. RT-PCR in the first round (using the HTBI primer set) targeted the TCR CDR3. TCRdb reprocessed the multiplex PCR reads with MiXCR, giving one entry per CDR3 protein. Of 690,000 or so distinct CDR3 sequences in the sample, roughly 20% were seen once. This CDR3 contains 15 residues. With 0 bases clipped from V and 4 bases from J, the junction kept 3 bases outside the gene matches. The germline gives CDR1 SGHVS, CDR2 FNYEAQ. The chain employs TRBV7-6 and TRBJ2-1, with 7 bases identical to TRBD2. The clonotype was recovered from a woman aged 45-65 years with Graves' hyperthyroidism that later progressed to Graves' ophthalmopathy. The specimen sequenced was blood. The CDR3 loop reads CASSLATGGYNEQFF. CDR3 bases: TGTGCCAGCAGCTTAGCCACGGGGGGATACAATGAGCAGTTCTTC.